The rows below give T cell receptor beta chains drawn from one sample of a study of shared clonotypes between healthy human individuals. The repertoire was sequenced with immunoSEQ multiplex PCR; TCRdb's copy has only in-frame clones and lacks some. The sample holds over 2 million clones, around 90% seen once. The sequenced sample consisted of naive CD4+ T cells from PBMCs. These receptors all come from a man aged 18 to 30 in good health. Some clones in this sample may be carry-over from other donors' samples. The CDR3 runs from the conserved cysteine through the conserved F or W. D genes are given only for firm matches. The size entry is marked missing in some rows and otherwise reads once, few, many or a size class.

V: TRBV19
size: .
J: TRBJ2-7
D: .
length: 13
CDR3: CASSGGRAYEQYF
DNA: TGTGCCAGTAGTGGGGGAAGGGCCTACGAGCAGTACTTC

V: TRBV28
size: many
J: TRBJ1-5
D: .
length: 11
CDR3: CASRGTRAQHF
DNA: TGTGCCAGCAGGGGGACCAGAGCCCAGCATTTT

V: TRBV30
size: .
J: TRBJ2-7
D: TRBD2
length: 19
CDR3: CAWSRNPGLADKSSYEQYF
DNA: TGTGCCTGGAGCCGAAACCCGGGACTAGCGGATAAGAGCTCCTACGAGCAGTACTTC

V: TRBV7-2
size: once
J: TRBJ2-4
D: TRBD1
length: 16
CDR3: CASSPRWGTVGNIQYF
DNA: TGTGCCAGCAGCCCGCGTTGGGGGACAGTTGGGAACATTCAGTACTTC

V: TRBV5-1
size: .
J: TRBJ2-5
D: TRBD2
length: 18
CDR3: CASSPGTSGIVGGETQYF
DNA: TGCGCCAGCAGCCCTGGGACTAGCGGGATTGTGGGTGGAGAGACCCAGTACTTC

V: TRBV7-9
size: .
J: TRBJ2-2
D: TRBD1
length: 15
CDR3: CASSLRDSITGELFF
DNA: TGTGCCAGCAGCTTAAGGGACAGCATCACCGGGGAGCTGTTTTTT

V: TRBV5-1
size: .
J: TRBJ2-1
D: TRBD2
length: 15
CDR3: CASSSTSGSINEQFF
DNA: TGCGCCAGCAGCTCGACTAGCGGGAGTATCAATGAGCAGTTCTTC

V: TRBV28
size: .
J: TRBJ1-4
D: .
length: 14
CDR3: CASSLVGNYEKLFF
DNA: TGTGCCAGCAGTTTGGTAGGGAATTATGAAAAACTGTTTTTT

V: TRBV30
size: once
J: TRBJ2-3
D: .
length: 12
CDR3: CAWMDTSDTQYF
DNA: TGTGCCTGGATGGACACCTCAGATACGCAGTATTTT

V: TRBV7-3
size: .
J: TRBJ1-5
D: TRBD1
length: 15
CDR3: CASSLGQGRNQPQHF
DNA: TGTGCCAGCAGCTTGGGACAGGGTCGCAATCAGCCCCAGCATTTT

V: TRBV6-1
size: .
J: TRBJ2-5
D: TRBD1
length: 16
CDR3: CASSGRPGGNQETQYF
DNA: TGTGCCAGCAGTGGGCGCCCAGGGGGCAACCAAGAGACCCAGTACTTC